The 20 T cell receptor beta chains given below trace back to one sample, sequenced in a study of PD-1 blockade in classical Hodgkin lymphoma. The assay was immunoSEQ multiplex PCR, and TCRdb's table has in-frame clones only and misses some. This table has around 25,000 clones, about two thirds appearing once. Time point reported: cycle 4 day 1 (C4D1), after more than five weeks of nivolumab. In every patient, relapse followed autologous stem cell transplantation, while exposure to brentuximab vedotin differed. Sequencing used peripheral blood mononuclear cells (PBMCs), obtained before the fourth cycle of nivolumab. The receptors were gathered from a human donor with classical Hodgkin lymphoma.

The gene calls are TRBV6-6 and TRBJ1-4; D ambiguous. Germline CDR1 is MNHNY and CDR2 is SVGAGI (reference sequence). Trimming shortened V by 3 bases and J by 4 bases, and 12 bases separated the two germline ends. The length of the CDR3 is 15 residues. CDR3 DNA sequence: TGTGCCAGCAGTTATTCCGGGAATATTAATGAAAAACTGTTTTTT. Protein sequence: CASSYSGNINEKLFF.

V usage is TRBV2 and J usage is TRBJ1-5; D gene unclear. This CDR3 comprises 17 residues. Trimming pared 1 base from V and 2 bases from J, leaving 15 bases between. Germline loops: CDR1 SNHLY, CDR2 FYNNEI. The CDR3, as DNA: TGTGCCAGCAGTGAAGAGAGAGGAGGGCCTGGCAATCAGCCCCAGCATTTT. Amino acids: CASSEERGGPGNQPQHF.

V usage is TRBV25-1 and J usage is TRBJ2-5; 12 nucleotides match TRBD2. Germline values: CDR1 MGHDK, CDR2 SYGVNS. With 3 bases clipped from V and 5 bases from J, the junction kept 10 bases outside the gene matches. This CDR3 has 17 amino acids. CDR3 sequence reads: CASSDPALAGGLETQYF. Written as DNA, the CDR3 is TGTGCCAGCAGTGACCCCGCCCTAGCGGGGGGGCTTGAGACCCAGTACTTC. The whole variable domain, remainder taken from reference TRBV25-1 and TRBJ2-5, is EADIYQTPRYLVIGTGKKITLECSQTMGHDKMYWYQQDPGMELHLIHYSYGVNSTEKGDLSSESTVSRIRTEHFPLTLESARPSHTSQYLCASSDPALAGGLETQYFGPGTRLLVL.

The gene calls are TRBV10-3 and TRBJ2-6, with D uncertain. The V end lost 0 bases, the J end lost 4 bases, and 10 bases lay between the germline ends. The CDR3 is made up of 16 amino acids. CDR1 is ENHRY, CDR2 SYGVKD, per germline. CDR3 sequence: CAISESSGAGANVLTF. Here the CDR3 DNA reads TGTGCCATCAGTGAGTCGTCAGGAGCAGGGGCCAACGTCCTGACTTTC.

The CDR3 DNA sequence: TGTGCCAGCAGCCAAGATGTGGGGCGCGATACGCAGTATTTT. Its translation is CASSQDVGRDTQYF. J is TRBJ2-3 and V is TRBV4-2; D perhaps matches TRBD1 (5 bases). This CDR3 has 14 residues. Germline CDR1 reads LGHNA; CDR2 reads YNFKEQ. V was clipped by 0 bases and J by 6 bases, with 10 bases between them.

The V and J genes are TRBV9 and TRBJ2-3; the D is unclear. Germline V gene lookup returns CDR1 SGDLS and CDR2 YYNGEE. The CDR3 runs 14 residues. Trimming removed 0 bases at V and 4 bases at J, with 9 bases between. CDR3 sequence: CASSVAVVADTQYF. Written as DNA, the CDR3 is TGTGCCAGCAGCGTAGCTGTCGTTGCAGATACGCAGTATTTT. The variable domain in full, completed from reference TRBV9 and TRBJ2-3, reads DSGVTQTPKHLITATGQRVTLRCSPRSGDLSVYWYQQSLDQGLQFLIQYYNGEERAKGNILERFSAQQFPDLHSELNLSSLELGDSALYFCASSVAVVADTQYFGPGTRLTVL.

This CDR3 reads CASSQLAGGRYEQYF. The CDR3 DNA sequence: TGTGCCAGTAGTCAACTAGCGGGGGGTCGATACGAGCAGTACTTC. This chain uses TRBV19 with TRBJ2-7, with TRBD2 identical over 12 bases. Germline V gene lookup returns CDR1 LNHDA and CDR2 SQIVND (reference sequence). V was pared by 5 bases and J by 4 bases, with 6 bases of the junction left unmatched. CDR3 length: 15 residues.

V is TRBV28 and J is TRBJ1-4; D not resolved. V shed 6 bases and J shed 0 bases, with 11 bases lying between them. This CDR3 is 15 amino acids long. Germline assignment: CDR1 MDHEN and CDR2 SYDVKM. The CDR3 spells CASSRHGATNEKLFF. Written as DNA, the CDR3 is TGTGCCAGCAGCCGACACGGTGCAACTAATGAAAAACTGTTTTTT.

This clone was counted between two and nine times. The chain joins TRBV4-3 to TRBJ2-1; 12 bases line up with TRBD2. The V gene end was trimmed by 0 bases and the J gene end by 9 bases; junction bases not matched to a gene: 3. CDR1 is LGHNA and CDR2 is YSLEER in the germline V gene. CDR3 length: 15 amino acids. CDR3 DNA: TGCGCCAGCAGCCAAGAGACTAGCGGGAGTATTGAGCAGTTCTTC. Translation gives CASSQETSGSIEQFF.

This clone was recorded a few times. The CDR3 DNA reads as TGTGCCAGCAACCTTCTAGCGGGGGCTAATGAGCAGTTCTTC. Encoded protein: CASNLLAGANEQFF. The V and J genes are TRBV7-2 and TRBJ2-1, with 10 bases identical to TRBD2. Germline V gene lookup returns CDR1 SGHTA and CDR2 FQGNSA. CDR3 size: 14 residues. After removal of 7 bases from V and 7 bases from J, the junction contained 7 bases not matched to a gene.

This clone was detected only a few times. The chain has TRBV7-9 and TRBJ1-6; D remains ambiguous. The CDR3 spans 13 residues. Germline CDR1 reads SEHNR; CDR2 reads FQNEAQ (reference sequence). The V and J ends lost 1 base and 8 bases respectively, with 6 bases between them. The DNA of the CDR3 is TGTGCCAGCAGCTTAGAACCGGATTCACCCCTCCACTTT. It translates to CASSLEPDSPLHF.

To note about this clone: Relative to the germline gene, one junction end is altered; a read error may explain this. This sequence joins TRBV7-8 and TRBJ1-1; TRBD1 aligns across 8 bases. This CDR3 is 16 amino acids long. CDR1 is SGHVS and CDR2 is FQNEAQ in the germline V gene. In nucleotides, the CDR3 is TGTGCCAGCAGTTTAGATCAGGGACAGGAGAACACTGAAGCTTTCTTT. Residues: CASSLDQGQENTEAFF. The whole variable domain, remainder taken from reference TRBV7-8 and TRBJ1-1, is GAGVSQSPRYKVAKRGQDVALRCDPISGHVSLFWYQQALGQGPEFLTYFQNEAQLDKSGLPSDRFFAERPEGSVSTLKIQRTQQEDSAVYLCASSLDQGQENTEAFFGQGTRLTVV.

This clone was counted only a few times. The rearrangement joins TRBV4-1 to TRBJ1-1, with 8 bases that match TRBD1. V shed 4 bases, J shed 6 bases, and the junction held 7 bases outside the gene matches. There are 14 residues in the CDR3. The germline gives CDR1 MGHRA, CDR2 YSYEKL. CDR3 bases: TGCGCCAGCAGCCCCGCAGGGGGCTATGCTGAAGCTTTCTTT. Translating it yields CASSPAGGYAEAFF.

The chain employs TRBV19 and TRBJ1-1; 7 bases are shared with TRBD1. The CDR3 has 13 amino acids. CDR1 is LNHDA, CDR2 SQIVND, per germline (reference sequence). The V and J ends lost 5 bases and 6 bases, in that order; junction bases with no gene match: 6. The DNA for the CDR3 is TGTGCCAGTAGTCCTCTGGGACAGCCTGAAGCTTTCTTT. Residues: CASSPLGQPEAFF. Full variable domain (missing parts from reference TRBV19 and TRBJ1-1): DGGITQSPKYLFRKEGQNVTLSCEQNLNHDAMYWYRQDPGQGLRLIYYSQIVNDFQKGDIAEGYSVSREKKESFPLTVTSAQKNPTAFYLCASSPLGQPEAFFGQGTRLTVV.

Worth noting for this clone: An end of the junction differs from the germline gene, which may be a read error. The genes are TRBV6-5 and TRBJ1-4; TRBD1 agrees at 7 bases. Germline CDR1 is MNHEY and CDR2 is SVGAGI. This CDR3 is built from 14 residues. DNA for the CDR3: TGTGCCAGCAGTGAATACGGGACAGCCTGGAGAGGGGGTTTT. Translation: CASSEYGTAWRGGF.

The DNA of the CDR3 is TGTGCCAGCAGCTTTACGACTGAAGCTTTCTTT. Encoded protein: CASSFTTEAFF. This chain joins TRBV7-9 and TRBJ1-1; D uncertain. Trimming stripped 3 bases from V and 5 bases from J, with 4 bases between. This CDR3 region has 11 residues. Germline lookup yields CDR1 SEHNR and CDR2 FQNEAQ (reference sequence).

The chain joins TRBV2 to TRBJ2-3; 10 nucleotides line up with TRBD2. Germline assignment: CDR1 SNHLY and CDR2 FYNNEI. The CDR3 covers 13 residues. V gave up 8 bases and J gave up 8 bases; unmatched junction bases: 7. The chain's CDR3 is CASQLAGRGTQYF. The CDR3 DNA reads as TGTGCCAGCCAACTAGCGGGAAGGGGTACGCAGTATTTT. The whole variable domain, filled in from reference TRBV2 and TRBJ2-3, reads EPEVTQTPSHQVTQMGQEVILRCVPISNHLYFYWYRQILGQKVEFLVSFYNNEISEKSEIFDDQFSVERPDGSNFTLKIRSTKLEDSAMYFCASQLAGRGTQYFGPGTRLTVL.

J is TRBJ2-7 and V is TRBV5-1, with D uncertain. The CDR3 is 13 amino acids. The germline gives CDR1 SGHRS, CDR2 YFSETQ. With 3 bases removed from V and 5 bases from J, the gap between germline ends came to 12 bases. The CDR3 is CASSSHPADEQYF. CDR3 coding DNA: TGCGCCAGCAGCTCACATCCAGCTGACGAGCAGTACTTC.

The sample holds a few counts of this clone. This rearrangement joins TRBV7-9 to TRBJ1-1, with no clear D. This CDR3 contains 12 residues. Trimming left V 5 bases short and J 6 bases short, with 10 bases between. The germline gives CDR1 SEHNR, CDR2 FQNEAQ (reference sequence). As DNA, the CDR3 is TGTGCCAGCAGCCCCCCCGCCCCTGAAGCTTTCTTT. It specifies CASSPPAPEAFF.

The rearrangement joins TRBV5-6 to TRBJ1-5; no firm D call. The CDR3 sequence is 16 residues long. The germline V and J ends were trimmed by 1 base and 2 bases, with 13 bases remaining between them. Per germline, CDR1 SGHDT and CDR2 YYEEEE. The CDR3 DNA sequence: TGTGCCAGCAGCTTGACGTCGGGAGTGGGCAATCAGCCCCAGCATTTT. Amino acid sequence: CASSLTSGVGNQPQHF.